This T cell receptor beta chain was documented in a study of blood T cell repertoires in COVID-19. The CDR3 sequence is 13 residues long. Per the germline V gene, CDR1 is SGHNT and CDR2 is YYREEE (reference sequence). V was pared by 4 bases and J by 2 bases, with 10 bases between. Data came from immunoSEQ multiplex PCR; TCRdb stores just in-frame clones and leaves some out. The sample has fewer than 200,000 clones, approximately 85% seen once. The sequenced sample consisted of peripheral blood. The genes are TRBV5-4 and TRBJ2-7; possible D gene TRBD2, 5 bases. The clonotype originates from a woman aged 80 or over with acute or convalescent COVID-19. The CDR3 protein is CASSRPGAYEQYF. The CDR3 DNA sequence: TGTGCCAGCAGCCGTCCCGGGGCCTACGAGCAGTACTTC.